The 22 T cell receptor beta chains listed next were all sequenced from one sample in a study of blood T cell repertoires in COVID-19. Produced via immunoSEQ multiplex PCR; TCRdb's table is partial and in-frame only. This table has 95,000 to 110,000 clones, 82% appearing once. The sequencing sample was made of peripheral blood. The receptors were sampled from a man between 60 and 75 years old with acute or convalescent COVID-19.

CDR3 sequence (DNA): TGTGCCAGCAGCGCCCGGCTCTTCGACAGCTTCCATCAGCCCCAGCATTTT. Translating gives CASSARLFDSFHQPQHF. The genes are TRBV7-8 and TRBJ1-5; possible D gene TRBD1, 5 bases. Trimming took off 5 bases at V and 5 bases at J, with 22 bases between the two ends. The CDR3 sequence is 17 residues long. The V gene's germline CDR1 is SGHVS and CDR2 FQNEAQ.

The chain is built from TRBV27 and TRBJ2-7; 7 bases match TRBD1. Germline values: CDR1 MNHEY, CDR2 SMNVEV (reference sequence). This CDR3 region has 14 residues. V was pared by 5 bases and J by 2 bases, with 6 bases of the junction left unmatched. In DNA, the CDR3 is TGTGCCAGCAGTCGTCAGGGGGTTACCTACGAGCAGTACTTC. Its protein product is CASSRQGVTYEQYF.

The chain is built from TRBV30 and TRBJ2-3; TRBD2 is a possible D gene (6 bases). Trimming took off 0 bases at V and 3 bases at J, with 13 bases between the two ends. CDR1 and CDR2 from the germline V gene are GTSNPN and SVGIG (reference sequence). This CDR3 is 15 amino acids long. In nucleotides, the CDR3 is TGTGCCTGGAGTGTACTTTCGGGAGTAACAGATACGCAGTATTTT. It specifies CAWSVLSGVTDTQYF.

The chain links TRBV6-5 to TRBJ2-7; 11 positions agree with TRBD2. This CDR3 contains 15 residues. V was clipped by 3 bases and J by 3 bases; unmatched bases: 4. From germline, CDR1 is MNHEY and CDR2 SVGAGI. CDR3 loop: CASSYSGRAVYEQYF. CDR3 DNA sequence: TGTGCCAGCAGTTATAGCGGGAGGGCTGTCTACGAGCAGTACTTC.

The chain has TRBV19 and TRBJ1-2; tentatively, D is TRBD1 (6 bases). This CDR3 region has 13 residues. CDR1 and CDR2 (germline): LNHDA, SQIVND (reference sequence). Trimming shortened V by 2 bases and J by 3 bases, and 7 bases separated the two germline ends. The CDR3 is CASSIRQDYGYTF. Written as DNA, the CDR3 is TGTGCCAGTAGTATAAGACAGGACTATGGCTACACCTTC. Using reference TRBV19 and TRBJ1-2 for the parts outside the CDR3, the full variable domain is DGGITQSPKYLFRKEGQNVTLSCEQNLNHDAMYWYRQDPGQGLRLIYYSQIVNDFQKGDIAEGYSVSREKKESFPLTVTSAQKNPTAFYLCASSIRQDYGYTFGSGTRLTVV.

With respect to this clone: The sample holds other DNA sequences that translate to the same CDR3. The chain carries TRBV7-3 and TRBJ2-3; TRBD2 matches 8 bases. This CDR3 has 14 amino acids. Germline V gene data show CDR1 as SGHTA and CDR2 as FQGTGA. Losses at the gene ends were 2 bases for V and 4 bases for J; bases not matched to a gene: 2. This CDR3 reads CASSLAGGSDTQYF. The CDR3 DNA sequence: TGTGCCAGCAGCTTAGCGGGGGGTTCAGATACGCAGTATTTT.

This rearrangement joins TRBV9 to TRBJ2-5, with D maybe TRBD2 (5 bases). The CDR3 sequence is 16 residues long. Trimming removed 0 bases at V and 4 bases at J, with 16 bases between. Germline V lookup: CDR1 SGDLS, CDR2 YYNGEE. DNA for the CDR3: TGTGCCAGCAGCGTAGATGGTAGCGCCAACCGAGAGACCCAGTACTTC. The encoded protein is CASSVDGSANRETQYF. The complete variable domain, with remaining parts taken from reference TRBV9 and TRBJ2-5, reads DSGVTQTPKHLITATGQRVTLRCSPRSGDLSVYWYQQSLDQGLQFLIQYYNGEERAKGNILERFSAQQFPDLHSELNLSSLELGDSALYFCASSVDGSANRETQYFGPGTRLLVL.

The V gene is TRBV18, the J gene TRBJ1-1; D perhaps matches TRBD1 (6 bases). Germline V gene sequence: CDR1 KGHSH, CDR2 LQKENI. The CDR3 consists of 15 residues. Between the trimmed V and J ends, which lost 4 bases and 10 bases, there was a span of 22 bases. The CDR3: CASSQTFGSGDSAFF. Written as DNA, the CDR3 is TGTGCCAGCTCACAGACGTTTGGGTCAGGGGATTCAGCTTTCTTT.

The chain has TRBV6-6 and TRBJ1-5; D not certain. The germline V gene has CDR1 MNHNY and CDR2 SVGAGI (reference sequence). Trimming left V 2 bases short and J 0 bases short, with 8 bases between. This CDR3 has 15 residues. As DNA, the CDR3 is TGTGCCAGCAGTTACACCGAGAATAGCAATCAGCCCCAGCATTTT. It is translated as CASSYTENSNQPQHF.

In this sample, this clone turned up once. This chain uses TRBV6-5 with TRBJ1-2; D not resolved. In germline, CDR1 is MNHEY, CDR2 SVGAGI. The CDR3 has 12 residues. Trimming removed 8 bases at V and 7 bases at J, with 14 bases between. In DNA, the CDR3 is TGTGCCAGCGCGGAACCTCACTTTGGCTACACCTTC. Translated: CASAEPHFGYTF.

This chain uses TRBV6-5 with TRBJ2-7; 11 nucleotides match TRBD2. Germline trimming cut 2 bases from V and 3 bases from J; bases unmatched to any gene: 6. The CDR3 loop spans 16 amino acids. The V gene's germline CDR1 is MNHEY and CDR2 SVGAGI. Here the CDR3 DNA reads TGTGCCAGCAGTTACGGTGATACTAGCGGGGGCTACGAGCAGTACTTC. It encodes CASSYGDTSGGYEQYF.

V usage is TRBV18 and J usage is TRBJ2-2; TRBD1 agrees at 8 bases. The CDR3 is 14 amino acids. Unmatched junction bases numbered 2, after V lost 2 bases and J lost 6 bases. Germline CDR1 is KGHSH and CDR2 is LQKENI. The CDR3 protein is CASSPLTGAGELFF. In nucleotides, the CDR3 is TGTGCCAGCTCACCATTGACAGGGGCCGGGGAGCTGTTTTTT.

The rearrangement links TRBV5-8 to TRBJ1-5; D call uncertain. The V end was cut by 6 bases, the J end by 0 bases, with 13 bases between. The CDR3 is made up of 15 amino acids. Germline V CDR1 and CDR2: SGHTS, YDEGEE. The CDR3 reads CASTQYIDSNQPQHF. CDR3 sequence (DNA): TGTGCCAGCACCCAGTACATCGATAGCAATCAGCCCCAGCATTTT.

The chain carries TRBV4-2 and TRBJ2-1; D ambiguous. The germline V gene encodes CDR1 LGHNA and CDR2 YNFKEQ. V lost 3 bases to trimming and J lost 0 bases, with 9 bases between them. CDR3 length: 15 amino acids. The CDR3 sequence: CASSQSSYSYNEQFF. CDR3 sequence (DNA): TGTGCCAGCAGCCAGAGTAGTTACTCCTACAATGAGCAGTTCTTC.

This sequence joins TRBV19 and TRBJ1-5; D gene unclear. The CDR3 is 13 amino acids. The germline V gene encodes CDR1 LNHDA and CDR2 SQIVND (reference sequence). With 5 bases removed from V and 5 bases from J, the gap between germline ends came to 10 bases. DNA of the CDR3: TGTGCCAGTAGTCCTGCGGCCCATCAGCCCCAGCATTTT. Amino acid sequence: CASSPAAHQPQHF.

The chain has TRBV7-9 and TRBJ2-7; possible D gene TRBD1, 5 bases. The CDR3 consists of 13 residues. Germline V CDR1 and CDR2: SEHNR, FQNEAQ (reference sequence). The V gene lost 1 base and the J gene lost 5 bases, with 9 bases spanning the gap. CDR3 bases: TGTGCCAGCAGCTTAGAGGCAGGGAACGAGCAGTACTTC. Translating it yields CASSLEAGNEQYF.

This clone was counted once. The chain employs TRBV30 and TRBJ1-2; no firm D call. The CDR3 consists of 13 residues. Germline values: CDR1 GTSNPN, CDR2 SVGIG (reference sequence). Trimming stripped 4 bases from V and 4 bases from J, with 13 bases between. The CDR3 protein is CAWIPGAGYGYTF. In DNA, the CDR3 is TGTGCCTGGATACCGGGAGCCGGCTATGGCTACACCTTC.

This clone was recorded a few times. The chain recombines TRBV6-5 with TRBJ1-3; D is possibly TRBD1 (5 bases). The CDR3 loop spans 15 amino acids. CDR1 and CDR2 from the germline V gene are MNHEY and SVGAGI. V dropped 6 bases and J dropped 0 bases, with 12 bases sitting between them. The CDR3 DNA is TGTGCCAGCAGAGACACAGGAAACTCTGGAAACACCATATATTTT. It yields the protein CASRDTGNSGNTIYF.

In this sample, this clone turned up once. The rearrangement links TRBV7-2 to TRBJ2-7, with 12 bases matching TRBD2. There are 17 residues in the CDR3. Germline lookup yields CDR1 SGHTA and CDR2 FQGNSA. V was pared by 0 bases and J by 7 bases, with 10 bases of the junction left unmatched. The DNA of the CDR3 is TGTGCCAGCAGCTTAGCCTCGACTAGCGGGAGAGTGCGAGAGCAGTACTTC. Protein: CASSLASTSGRVREQYF.

This sequence joins TRBV5-1 and TRBJ1-3; the D gene is possibly TRBD1 (6 bases). V shed 4 bases and J shed 7 bases, with 12 bases lying between them. From germline, CDR1 is SGHRS and CDR2 YFSETQ. The CDR3 is 13 residues long. In DNA, the CDR3 is TGCGCCAGCAGCCCGGACAGTCGGAACACCATATATTTT. Its translation is CASSPDSRNTIYF.

The J gene is TRBJ2-7, the V gene TRBV5-6; 8 nucleotides line up with TRBD2. The CDR3 runs 14 residues. After removal of 0 bases from V and 3 bases from J, the junction contained 2 bases not matched to a gene. CDR1 and CDR2 (germline): SGHDT, YYEEEE. CDR3 in amino acids: CASSLGAGVYEQYF. The CDR3 DNA reads TGTGCCAGCAGCTTGGGAGCGGGAGTCTACGAGCAGTACTTC.

The rearrangement joins TRBV6-5 to TRBJ2-1; the D is unclear. CDR1 is MNHEY and CDR2 is SVGAGI in the germline V gene. This CDR3 has 11 amino acids. Trimming removed 6 bases at V and 4 bases at J, with 4 bases between. CDR3 nucleotides: TGTGCCAGCAGGAGGTACAATGAGCAGTTCTTC. It specifies CASRRYNEQFF.